Sequencing of this TCR beta chain was carried out in a study of tumor-infiltrating lymphocytes in primary liver carcinoma (dated by TCRdb to about 2017). In the study overall: Between November 2015 and early 2016, roughly 5 patients in China with histopathologically diagnosed primary liver carcinoma had their tumors surgically resected. Of the five patients, three men and two women aged 30 to 69 years, four had hepatocellular carcinoma and one had combined HCC and intrahepatic cholangiocarcinoma. The tumors of the five patients were staged as T1-T3 N0M0, with maximum diameters ranging from roughly 4 to 10 cm. Roughly 3.65 to 7.5 million productive TCRbeta reads were obtained per sample, and no significant difference in read depth was found between tissue types. TCRbeta repertoire sequencing, expression microarrays and whole-exome sequencing were combined in the study across five regions of each liver tumor, with adjacent normal tissue and blood also included. A total of roughly 35 specimens from 5 patients went through TCRbeta repertoire sequencing, namely 25 tumor regions, 5 adjacent noncancerous liver tissues and 5 peripheral blood samples. Reproducibility between technical replicate repertoires was high, with correlation coefficients above 0.95 and mean shared-clone rates approximately 0.91. The study at large found these results: Since the samples were bulk and unsorted, there was no way to compare CD4+ and CD8+ T cell repertoires. Repertoire overlap was found to be higher between tumor regions (mean approximately 35%) than between tumor-adjacent (approximately 17%) or tumor-blood (about 15%) pairs, consistent with antigen-driven expansion. Only the TCR beta chain was sequenced, which likely underestimates true repertoire diversity because unpaired alpha chains were not captured. The top 250 clones accounted for a significantly greater share of the repertoire in tumors than in blood (p = 0.039). The study included only five patients, and the authors note findings should be validated in a larger study.

Blood RNA was extracted from unsorted whole blood using TRIzol reagent, and germline DNA was obtained with the DNeasy Blood & Tissue kit. At the time of sampling, the patients were treatment-naive and had chronic HBV infection. Before surgery, 3 to 5 milliliters of peripheral blood were collected into K2EDTA tubes. Starting from 500 to 650 ng total RNA, TCRbeta-specific cDNA was produced by reverse transcription with a constant-region primer and ProtoScript II reverse transcriptase. Three nested multiplex PCR rounds, following a slightly modified ARM-PCR procedure, were used to build the TCRbeta libraries. The first two PCR rounds used multiplex TRBV1-TRBV30 forward primers with a Cbeta reverse primer, each for roughly 10 cycles. Sample barcodes and Illumina adapters were added in a final 25-cycle PCR using Deep VentR polymerase. Before sequencing, amplicons between 200 and 500 bp were purified from gel using a QIAquick gel extraction kit. TCRbeta amplicons were sequenced on an Illumina HiSeq 2500 with 250-bp paired-end reads. In the source study's methods: To recover full CDR3 sequences, reads were quality-trimmed using Trimmomatic v0.33 and paired reads were then merged using FLASH v1.2.11. V, D and J germline segments were assigned to the rearranged TCRbeta sequences by MiGEC v1.2.1b. Clonotype statistics and Shannon-Wiener diversity indices were calculated with VDJtools v1.0.0. To cut down on sampling bias, every analysis after diversity analysis relied on just the 250 most abundant clonotypes from each sample. Starting from the raw public reads, TCRdb applied fastp trimming at Q25, assembled clones with MiXCR and retained in-frame beta chains. Records with the same CDR3 protein are collapsed into one entry carrying the most frequent genes and DNA. What appears here as the V and J calls and clone size reflects TCRdb's work, not the paper's. The sample contains some 320,000 distinct CDR3 sequences, roughly two thirds of them found a single time. Roughly 8.9% of the sample belongs to the ten largest clones.

This clonotype was found many times. No cognate antigen has been identified for it. Base qualities are not recorded, but no much larger clone differs from it by a single base. The V and J ends are trimmed by 2 bases and 7 bases, leaving 11 bases between them. CDR1 LGHNT and CDR2 FRNRAP are derived from the germline V gene. The CDR3 covers 13 residues, taking in both the cysteine and the phenylalanine. CDR3 DNA is the only sequence kept; it has 39 bases, read in frame from the first base. Sample: peripheral blood. The chain uses TRBV12-5 and TRBJ1-1; the D gene is perhaps TRBD1, on 6 matching bases. This clonotype was sampled from a man in his forties with primary liver carcinoma and hepatitis B virus infection. The sequenced DNA: TGTGCTAGTGGTTTGATGGGGGCAGGTGAAGCTTTCTTT. Protein translation: CASGLMGAGEAFF. With the portions outside the CDR3 filled from the reference TRBV12-5 and TRBJ1-1 genes, the complete variable region becomes DARVTQTPRHKVTEMGQEVTMRCQPILGHNTVFWYRQTMMQGLELLAYFRNRAPLDDSGMPKDRFSAEMPDATLATLKIQPSEPRDSAVYFCASGLMGAGEAFFGQGTRLTVV.